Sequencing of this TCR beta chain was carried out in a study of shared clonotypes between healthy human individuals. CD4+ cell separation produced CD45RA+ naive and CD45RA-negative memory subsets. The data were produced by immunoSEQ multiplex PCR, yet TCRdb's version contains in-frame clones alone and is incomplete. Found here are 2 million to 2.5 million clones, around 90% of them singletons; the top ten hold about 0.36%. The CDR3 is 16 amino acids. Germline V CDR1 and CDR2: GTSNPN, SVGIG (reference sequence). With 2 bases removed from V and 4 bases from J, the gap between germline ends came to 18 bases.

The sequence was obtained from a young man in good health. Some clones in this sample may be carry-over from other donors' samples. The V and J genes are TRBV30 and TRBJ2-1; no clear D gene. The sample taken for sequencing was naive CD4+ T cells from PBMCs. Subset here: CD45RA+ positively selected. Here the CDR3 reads CAWSSLDFPIYNEQFF. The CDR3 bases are TGTGCCTGGAGTTCCCTAGACTTCCCAATTTACAATGAGCAGTTCTTC. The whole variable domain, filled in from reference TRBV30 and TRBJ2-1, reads SQTIHQWPATLVQPVGSPLSLECTVEGTSNPNLYWYRQAAGRGLQLLFYSVGIGQISSEVPQNLSASRPQDRQFILSSKKLLLSDSGFYLCAWSSLDFPIYNEQFFGPGTRLTVL.